Listed below are T cell receptor beta chains from one sample, sequenced in a study of cytomegalovirus exposure and HLA in healthy donors. Some clones are missing from TCRdb's copy, which holds only in-frame ones; the method was immunoSEQ multiplex PCR. The repertoire holds about 63,000 clones, with 73% as singletons. Sequenced sample: PBMCs. The receptors derive from a man aged 45 to 65 in good health and CMV-seronegative. The CDR3 runs from the conserved cysteine through the conserved F or W. D genes are given only for firm matches. Clone size is shown for a subset of rows, as once, few, many or a class of expanded clone.

D gene: TRBD1; clone size: few; J gene: TRBJ1-2; V gene: TRBV7-9; CDR3 DNA: TGTGCCAGCAGCCCGCCGGGACAGGGGGCTGATGGCTACACCTTC; CDR3 protein: CASSPPGQGADGYTF
D gene: NA; clone size: NA; J gene: TRBJ1-6; V gene: TRBV6-1; CDR3 DNA: TGTGCCAGCAGTGAGATTACGATGACAGGACCTTTGCACTTT; CDR3 protein: CASSEITMTGPLHF
D gene: TRBD1; clone size: NA; J gene: TRBJ1-1; V gene: TRBV2; CDR3 DNA: TGTGCCAGCAGAGATCCCTACAGGGGTGGGAACACTGAAGCTTTCTTT; CDR3 protein: CASRDPYRGGNTEAFF
D gene: NA; clone size: NA; J gene: TRBJ2-7; V gene: TRBV5-8; CDR3 DNA: TGTGCCAGCAGAAAGGGGGGGGTCGATGGGGAGCAGTACTTC; CDR3 protein: CASRKGGVDGEQYF
D gene: TRBD2; clone size: few; J gene: TRBJ2-7; V gene: TRBV2; CDR3 DNA: TGTGCCAGCAGTGAACTGTATGGGTTAGCGGGGGTTTTCTCCTACGAGCAGTACTTC; CDR3 protein: CASSELYGLAGVFSYEQYF
D gene: TRBD1; clone size: NA; J gene: TRBJ2-7; V gene: TRBV9; CDR3 DNA: TGTGCCAGCAGCATAGCTTCCGGGACAGGGGCCGAGCAGTACTTC; CDR3 protein: CASSIASGTGAEQYF
D gene: NA; clone size: NA; J gene: TRBJ1-1; V gene: TRBV2; CDR3 DNA: TGTGCCAGCAGCCTCGGACAGCGTATCACTGAAGCTTTCTTT; CDR3 protein: CASSLGQRITEAFF
D gene: NA; clone size: medium-sized; J gene: TRBJ1-1; V gene: TRBV6-5; CDR3 DNA: TGTGCCAGCAGCCTCGGGAGGGTCGTCGGAAAAGCTTTCTTT; CDR3 protein: CASSLGRVVGKAFF
D gene: TRBD1; clone size: NA; J gene: TRBJ2-7; V gene: TRBV5-6; CDR3 DNA: TGTGCCAGCAGCTTGGCGCAGGGGGCGGGGTACTTC; CDR3 protein: CASSLAQGAGYF
D gene: NA; clone size: NA; J gene: TRBJ1-1; V gene: TRBV20-1; CDR3 DNA: TGCAGTGCTAGGAGTTACACTGAAGCTTTCTTT; CDR3 protein: CSARSYTEAFF
D gene: TRBD1; clone size: NA; J gene: TRBJ2-5; V gene: TRBV6-5; CDR3 DNA: TGTGCCAGCAGTTACCAGGGGGCGGGAGAGACCCAGTACTTC; CDR3 protein: CASSYQGAGETQYF
D gene: NA; clone size: NA; J gene: TRBJ2-3; V gene: TRBV7-9; CDR3 DNA: TGTGCCAGCAGCTTATCCTACACAGATACGCAGTATTTT; CDR3 protein: CASSLSYTDTQYF
D gene: TRBD1; clone size: NA; J gene: TRBJ2-3; V gene: TRBV25-1; CDR3 DNA: TGTGCCAGCAGTAAAACCGGGACAGGGAGCACAGATACGCAGTATTTT; CDR3 protein: CASSKTGTGSTDTQYF
D gene: NA; clone size: NA; J gene: TRBJ2-7; V gene: TRBV28; CDR3 DNA: TGTGCCAGCAGCCAAGGGACTTACGAGCAGTACTTC; CDR3 protein: CASSQGTYEQYF
D gene: NA; clone size: NA; J gene: TRBJ1-5; V gene: TRBV19; CDR3 DNA: TGTGCCAGTAGTATAACGACGTCGGCGGGGTATAGCAATCAGCCCCAGCATTTT; CDR3 protein: CASSITTSAGYSNQPQHF
D gene: NA; clone size: few; J gene: TRBJ1-2; V gene: TRBV19; CDR3 DNA: TGTGCCAGTAGTTTCGGGGGGCGCGAGAGGTATGGCTACACCTTC; CDR3 protein: CASSFGGRERYGYTF
D gene: TRBD1; clone size: NA; J gene: TRBJ1-2; V gene: TRBV27; CDR3 DNA: TGTGCCAGCAGTTTGTCAGGGGGTAAAGGCTACACCTTC; CDR3 protein: CASSLSGGKGYTF
D gene: NA; clone size: NA; J gene: TRBJ2-3; V gene: TRBV25-1; CDR3 DNA: TGTGCCAGCAGTGACATGTTGCGTGCAGATACGCAGTATTTT; CDR3 protein: CASSDMLRADTQYF
D gene: TRBD1; clone size: NA; J gene: TRBJ2-7; V gene: TRBV9; CDR3 DNA: TGTGCCAGCAGCGTTGACAGGGGCGAGCAGTACTTC; CDR3 protein: CASSVDRGEQYF
D gene: TRBD1; clone size: NA; J gene: TRBJ2-7; V gene: TRBV6-5; CDR3 DNA: TGTGCCAGCAGCAAGACAGGGGGCGTCCACTACGAGCAGTACTTC; CDR3 protein: CASSKTGGVHYEQYF
D gene: TRBD1; clone size: NA; J gene: TRBJ1-1; V gene: TRBV7-9; CDR3 DNA: TGTGCCAGCAGCTCCGAATCGGGACAGTGGAACACTGAAGCTTTCTTT; CDR3 protein: CASSSESGQWNTEAFF
D gene: NA; clone size: NA; J gene: TRBJ1-2; V gene: TRBV7-9; CDR3 DNA: TGTTCCAGCAGCCCCCAGCGGGGCCAGTACACCTTC; CDR3 protein: CSSSPQRGQYTF
D gene: TRBD1; clone size: NA; J gene: TRBJ2-7; V gene: TRBV27; CDR3 DNA: TGTGCCAGCAGTTCGCCGGGACAGGGGTTTTACGAGCAGTACTTC; CDR3 protein: CASSSPGQGFYEQYF
D gene: TRBD2; clone size: NA; J gene: TRBJ2-2; V gene: TRBV12-5; CDR3 DNA: TGTGCTAGTGACCGACCCCCCAGCGGGGCGGACACCGGGGAGCTGTTTTTT; CDR3 protein: CASDRPPSGADTGELFF
D gene: NA; clone size: NA; J gene: TRBJ2-7; V gene: TRBV7-9; CDR3 DNA: TGTGCCAGCAGCTTAGACAGGGTTGGGAACTACGAGCAGTACTTC; CDR3 protein: CASSLDRVGNYEQYF
D gene: NA; clone size: NA; J gene: TRBJ2-5; V gene: TRBV21-1; CDR3 DNA: TGTGCCAGCAGCAACTTGGAACCGGGACAGGGGAGCGAGACCCAGTACTTC; CDR3 protein: CASSNLEPGQGSETQYF
D gene: NA; clone size: NA; J gene: TRBJ1-1; V gene: TRBV6-1; CDR3 DNA: TGTGCCAGCAGTCATACCCCGGTGGACACTGAAGCTTTCTTT; CDR3 protein: CASSHTPVDTEAFF
D gene: NA; clone size: NA; J gene: TRBJ1-3; V gene: TRBV9; CDR3 DNA: TGTGCCAGCAGCGTAGACTCCAGGGAGGTCGGTGGAAACACCATATATTTT; CDR3 protein: CASSVDSREVGGNTIYF
D gene: NA; clone size: few; J gene: TRBJ2-7; V gene: TRBV9; CDR3 DNA: TGTGCCAGCAGCCCTTGGGGCAGGTTAGACGAGCAGTACTTC; CDR3 protein: CASSPWGRLDEQYF